The 24 T cell receptor beta chains listed next were all sequenced from one sample in a study of T cell responses to AZD1222 COVID-19 vaccine. Sequencing was performed with immunoSEQ multiplex PCR; in TCRdb, only in-frame clones are kept and a portion is missing. The data show about 150,000 clones, 90% to 95% seen once. The sequences come from peripheral blood, collected 28 days after the second AZD1222 dose. The receptors stem from an adult who received the AZD1222 COVID-19 vaccine.

The chain combines TRBV28 with TRBJ2-1; 8 bases map to TRBD1. Losses at the gene ends were 5 bases for V and 16 bases for J; bases not matched to a gene: 16. CDR3 size: 14 residues. Germline CDR1 reads MDHEN; CDR2 reads SYDVKM. CDR3 region: CASSPPRQGIVQFF. CDR3 DNA sequence: TGTGCCAGCAGTCCTCCAAGACAGGGGATCGTTCAATTCTTC.

The rearrangement links TRBV5-1 to TRBJ2-3, with D unresolved. The CDR3 has 14 residues. V dropped 3 bases and J dropped 2 bases, with 10 bases sitting between them. The germline gives CDR1 SGHRS, CDR2 YFSETQ. The CDR3 loop reads CASSSRTNTDTQYF. The CDR3 DNA reads as TGCGCCAGCAGCTCGCGGACCAACACAGATACGCAGTATTTT.

The rearrangement links TRBV6-6 to TRBJ1-1, with 12 bases aligning to TRBD1. V trimming: 5 bases; J trimming: 5 bases; junction bases outside the gene matches: 21. The CDR3 runs 20 residues. Per germline, CDR1 MNHNY and CDR2 SVGAGI (reference sequence). For the CDR3, the DNA is TGTGCCAGCAGTCGACTTGGGACAGGGGGCGATAGTTTTTACGGGACTGAAGCTTTCTTT. This codes for CASSRLGTGGDSFYGTEAFF.

The rearrangement joins TRBV2 to TRBJ1-5, with D tentatively TRBD1 (6 bases). V lost 7 bases to trimming and J lost 3 bases, with 16 bases between them. Per germline, CDR1 SNHLY and CDR2 FYNNEI. The CDR3 contains 15 residues. CDR3: CASTLRGGSNQPQHF. The DNA of the CDR3 is TGTGCCAGCACCCTCCGGGGGGGCTCCAATCAGCCCCAGCATTTT.

The chain is built from TRBV12-5 and TRBJ2-1, with D hard to call. CDR1 is LGHNT and CDR2 is FRNRAP in the germline V gene. This CDR3 is 12 amino acids long. V was cut by 6 bases and J by 1 base, with 4 bases left in between. The CDR3 DNA is TGTGCTAGTGGGCCTTCCTACAATGAGCAGTTCTTC. This codes for CASGPSYNEQFF.

V usage is TRBV11-3 and J usage is TRBJ2-2, with TRBD2 matching over 9 bases. J gave up 4 bases and V 8 bases, and 2 bases lay outside the gene matches. The CDR3 extends over 13 amino acids. Germline values: CDR1 SGHNT, CDR2 YENEEA. CDR3 in amino acids: CASAGGSTGELFF. Written as DNA, the CDR3 is TGTGCCAGCGCGGGAGGGAGCACCGGGGAGCTGTTTTTT.

The chain is built from TRBV29-1 and TRBJ2-5, with TRBD2 matching 7 bases. The ends lost 8 bases at V and 8 bases at J; junction bases unmatched: 26. Germline-derived CDR1 and CDR2 are SQVTM and ANQGSEA. CDR3 size: 17 residues. The CDR3 DNA sequence: TGCAGCTTTGGGAGGGGCTACATCCCCGATCCTGAGTTTACCCAGTACTTC. Protein product: CSFGRGYIPDPEFTQYF.

This rearrangement joins TRBV5-5 to TRBJ2-1; weak D call: TRBD1 (6 bases). Trimming cost V 3 bases and J 3 bases, with 13 bases left between them. Germline-derived CDR1 and CDR2 are SGHKS and YYEKEE (reference sequence). This CDR3 spans 15 amino acids. The CDR3 here is CASSSDRVNYNEQFF. The CDR3 DNA follows: TGTGCCAGCAGCTCGGACAGAGTCAACTACAATGAGCAGTTCTTC.

This chain links TRBV2 with TRBJ2-3; 9 bases fit TRBD2. CDR1 and CDR2 from the germline V gene are SNHLY and FYNNEI. The CDR3 runs to 17 residues. Trimming took 8 bases from V and 0 from J; bases not matched to a gene: 12. CDR3: CASLHWPSGTSTDTQYF. The CDR3 region has the DNA TGTGCCAGCCTTCATTGGCCTAGCGGGACCAGCACAGATACGCAGTATTTT.

The chain employs TRBV5-5 and TRBJ1-4; possible D gene TRBD1, 5 bases. V was pared by 3 bases and J by 8 bases, with 14 bases between. This CDR3 has 14 amino acids. The germline CDR1 and CDR2 sequences are SGHKS and YYEKEE (reference sequence). The CDR3 DNA is TGTGCCAGCAGCTCTGATGGGGCAACCGAAAAACTGTTTTTT. This translates into CASSSDGATEKLFF.

The rearrangement joins TRBV23-1 to TRBJ1-1; no clear D gene. TRBV23-1 is labeled an ORF, and its function is uncertain. This CDR3 contains 13 residues. V was shortened by 5 bases and J by 0 bases, with 7 bases between the two germline ends. The CDR3 nucleotides are TGCGCCAGCAGTGGGCGGATGAACACTGAAGCTTTCTTT. This translates into CASSGRMNTEAFF.

This sequence joins TRBV9 and TRBJ1-4, with D hard to call. The CDR3 covers 15 residues. Deletions cut 0 bases from V and 4 bases from J, with 10 bases between. From germline, CDR1 is SGDLS and CDR2 YYNGEE. CDR3 sequence: CASSVAAGLNEKLFF. DNA of the CDR3: TGTGCCAGCAGCGTAGCCGCAGGCCTTAATGAAAAACTGTTTTTT.

This chain joins TRBV5-1 and TRBJ1-1; TRBD1 matches 7 bases. CDR1 is SGHRS, CDR2 YFSETQ, per germline. The CDR3 consists of 15 residues. The V gene end was trimmed by 4 bases and the J gene end by 2 bases; junction bases not matched to a gene: 8. CDR3 sequence (DNA): TGCGCCAGCAGCACGGGACGGGACAGTAACACTGAAGCTTTCTTT. The encoded protein is CASSTGRDSNTEAFF.

V is TRBV5-4 and J is TRBJ2-3; D may match TRBD1 or TRBD2 (5 bases each). V dropped 4 bases and J dropped 4 bases, with 22 bases sitting between them. Germline V gene lookup returns CDR1 SGHNT and CDR2 YYREEE (reference sequence). The CDR3 has 17 residues. Here the CDR3 DNA reads TGTGCCAGCAGCCGTGACGATCCTAGGGGACGGCCAGATACGCAGTATTTT. The encoded protein is CASSRDDPRGRPDTQYF.

The chain carries TRBV5-4 and TRBJ1-1, with D possibly matching TRBD1 (6 bases). This CDR3 spans 13 amino acids. V dropped 0 bases and J dropped 5 bases, with 8 bases sitting between them. Germline CDR1 SGHNT, CDR2 YYREEE (reference sequence). CDR3 amino acids: CASSLEGTTEAFF. The CDR3 DNA reads TGTGCCAGCAGCTTGGAGGGGACAACTGAAGCTTTCTTT.

The chain is built from TRBV28 and TRBJ2-1; TRBD1 is a possible D gene (6 bases). There are 15 residues in the CDR3. V lost 5 bases to trimming and J lost 9 bases, with 20 bases between them. Germline V gene lookup returns CDR1 MDHEN and CDR2 SYDVKM. The chain's CDR3 is CASSPRWQGSGEQFF. The CDR3 DNA sequence: TGTGCCAGCAGTCCCCGGTGGCAGGGGAGTGGTGAGCAGTTCTTC.

V is TRBV11-2 and J is TRBJ2-7; no clear D. The CDR3 is 16 residues long. Trimming cost V 4 bases and J 6 bases, with 22 bases left between them. Germline CDR1 reads SGHAT; CDR2 reads FQNNGV. In DNA form, the CDR3 reads TGTGCCAGCAGCTCCTTACAAGGACGCGTTTTCTCCGAGCAGTACTTC. It is translated as CASSSLQGRVFSEQYF.

This clone was seen just once. The chain joins TRBV29-1 to TRBJ1-2; D may be TRBD1 (5 bases). Germline CDR1 reads SQVTM; CDR2 reads ANQGSEA. The CDR3 loop spans 13 amino acids. V lost 7 bases, J lost 6 bases, and 18 bases lay in between. The CDR3 DNA is TGCAGCGCCCCCCTGGGGGGGAGACATGGCTACACCTTC. The encoded protein is CSAPLGGRHGYTF. The whole variable domain, remainder taken from reference TRBV29-1 and TRBJ1-2, is SAVISQKPSRDICQRGTSLTIQCQVDSQVTMMFWYRQQPGQSLTLIATANQGSEATYESGFVIDKFPISRPNLTFSTLTVSNMSPEDSSIYLCSAPLGGRHGYTFGSGTRLTVV.

This clone was seen just once. The chain recombines TRBV3-1 (or the pseudogene TRBV3-2) with TRBJ2-7; D ambiguous. Trimming took 4 bases from V and 1 from J, leaving 11 bases between them. The CDR3 sequence is 14 residues long. Germline CDR1 is LGHDT and CDR2 is YNNKEL (reference sequence). The DNA of the CDR3 is TGTGCCAGCAGCCGGTTGATAGAATCCTACGAGCAGTACTTC. This codes for CASSRLIESYEQYF.

The chain recombines TRBV11-3 with TRBJ2-2; D call uncertain. Per the germline V gene, CDR1 is SGHNT and CDR2 is YENEEA. The CDR3 has 15 amino acids. Trimming removed 1 base from V and 0 bases from J, with 6 bases in between. The CDR3 region has the DNA TGTGCCAGCAGCTTAGGGCATACGAACACCGGGGAGCTGTTTTTT. Protein product: CASSLGHTNTGELFF. Drawing the rest from reference TRBV11-3 and TRBJ2-2, the complete variable domain is EAGVVQSPRYKIIEKKQPVAFWCNPISGHNTLYWYLQNLGQGPELLIRYENEEAVDDSQLPKDRFSAERLKGVDSTLKIQPAELGDSAVYLCASSLGHTNTGELFFGEGSRLTVL.

The chain employs TRBV30 and TRBJ1-4; 11 bases agree with TRBD1. This CDR3 has 15 residues. Germline values: CDR1 GTSNPN, CDR2 SVGIG (reference sequence). With 2 bases clipped from V and 9 bases from J, the junction kept 8 bases outside the gene matches. In nucleotides, the CDR3 is TGTGCCTGGAGTCCAGGACAGGGGGCGCGACAAAAACTGTTTTTT. This sequence encodes CAWSPGQGARQKLFF.

The CDR3 nucleotides are TGTGCCAGCAGTTTAGGGCTGGCAGGGGGGGACGATGAGCAGTTCTTC. This sequence encodes CASSLGLAGGDDEQFF. This chain links TRBV28 with TRBJ2-1; D is perhaps TRBD1 or TRBD2 (7 bases each). The CDR3 consists of 16 residues. From germline, CDR1 is MDHEN and CDR2 SYDVKM. V gave up 2 bases and J gave up 8 bases, with 19 bases separating them.

The rearrangement uses TRBV27 and TRBJ2-2; D is uncertain. The V and J ends lost 7 bases and 3 bases respectively, with 9 bases between them. This CDR3 spans 13 amino acids. Germline V gives CDR1 MNHEY, CDR2 SMNVEV (reference sequence). CDR3 coding DNA: TGTGCCAGCACCCGGGTCTACACCGGGGAGCTGTTTTTT. Protein: CASTRVYTGELFF.

The rearrangement joins TRBV7-6 to TRBJ2-7; 7 bases align to TRBD1. The CDR3 runs 15 residues. In germline, CDR1 is SGHVS, CDR2 FNYEAQ. Trimming cost V 5 bases and J 3 bases; bases outside gene matches: 10. The chain's CDR3 is CASSQRQGMFYEQYF. CDR3 sequence (DNA): TGTGCCAGCAGCCAAAGACAGGGTATGTTCTACGAGCAGTACTTC.